This T cell receptor beta chain stems from a study of cytomegalovirus exposure and HLA in healthy donors. The germline gives CDR1 KGHSH, CDR2 LQKENI. V lost 0 bases and J lost 6, with 19 bases in between. The CDR3 has 17 residues. Primers included in the PCR were 60 Vbeta and 13 Jbeta primers. The repertoire was sequenced with immunoSEQ multiplex PCR; TCRdb's copy has only in-frame clones and lacks some. The sample includes approximately 73,000 clones, 60% to 80% seen only once; the top ten take 20% to 25%. The chain links TRBV18 to TRBJ2-3; tentative D call: TRBD2 (6 bases). Sequencing was carried out using PBMCs. The TCR was taken from a woman aged 40 to 50 in good health and CMV-seropositive. The CDR3 protein is CASSPPGRDLLSDTQYF. The CDR3 DNA reads as TGTGCCAGCTCACCACCCGGCCGGGACTTACTTTCGGATACGCAGTATTTT.